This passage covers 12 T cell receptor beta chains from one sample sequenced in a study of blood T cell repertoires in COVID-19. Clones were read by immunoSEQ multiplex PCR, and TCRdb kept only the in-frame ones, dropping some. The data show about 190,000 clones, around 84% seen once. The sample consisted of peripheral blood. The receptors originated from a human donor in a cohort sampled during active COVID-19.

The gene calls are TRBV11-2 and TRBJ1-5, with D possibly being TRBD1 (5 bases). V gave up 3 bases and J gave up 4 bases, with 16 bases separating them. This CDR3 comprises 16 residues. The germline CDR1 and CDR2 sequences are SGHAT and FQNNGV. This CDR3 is CASSFAGHRLNQPQHF. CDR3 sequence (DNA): TGTGCCAGCAGCTTTGCCGGACACAGATTAAATCAGCCCCAGCATTTT.

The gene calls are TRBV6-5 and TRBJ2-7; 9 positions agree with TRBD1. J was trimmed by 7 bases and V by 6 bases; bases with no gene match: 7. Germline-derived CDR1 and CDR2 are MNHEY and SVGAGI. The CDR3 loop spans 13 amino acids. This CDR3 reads CASRKTGGNEQYF. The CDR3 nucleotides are TGTGCCAGCAGAAAAACAGGGGGCAATGAGCAGTACTTC.

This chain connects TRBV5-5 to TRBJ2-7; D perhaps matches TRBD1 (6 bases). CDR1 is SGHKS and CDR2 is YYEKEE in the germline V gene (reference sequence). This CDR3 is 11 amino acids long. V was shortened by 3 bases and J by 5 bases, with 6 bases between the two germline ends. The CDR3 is CASSWTDEQYF. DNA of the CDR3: TGTGCCAGCAGCTGGACAGACGAGCAGTACTTC.

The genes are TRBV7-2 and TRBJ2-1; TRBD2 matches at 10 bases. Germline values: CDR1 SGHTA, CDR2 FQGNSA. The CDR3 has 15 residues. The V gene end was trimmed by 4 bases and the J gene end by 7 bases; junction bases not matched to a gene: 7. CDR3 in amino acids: CASSSAGGPGNEQFF. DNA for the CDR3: TGTGCCAGCAGCTCAGCGGGAGGGCCGGGTAATGAGCAGTTCTTC.

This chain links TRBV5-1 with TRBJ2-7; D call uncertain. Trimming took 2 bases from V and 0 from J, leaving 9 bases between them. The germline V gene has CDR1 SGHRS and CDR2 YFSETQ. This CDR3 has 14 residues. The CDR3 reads CASSFSTNSYEQYV. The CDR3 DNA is TGCGCCAGCAGCTTCTCCACAAACTCCTACGAGCAGTACGTC.

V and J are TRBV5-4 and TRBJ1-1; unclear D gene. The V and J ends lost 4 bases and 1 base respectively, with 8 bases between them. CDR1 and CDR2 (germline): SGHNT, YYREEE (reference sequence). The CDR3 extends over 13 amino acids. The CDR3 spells CASSNPWNTEAFF. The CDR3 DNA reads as TGTGCCAGCAGCAATCCCTGGAACACTGAAGCTTTCTTT.

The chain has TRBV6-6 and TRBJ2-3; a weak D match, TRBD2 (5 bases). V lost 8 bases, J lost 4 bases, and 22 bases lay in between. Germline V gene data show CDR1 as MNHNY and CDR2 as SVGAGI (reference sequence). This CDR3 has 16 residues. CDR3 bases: TGTGCCAGCGCGTTAGTGGTCTTCGGGATCTCAGATACGCAGTATTTT. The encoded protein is CASALVVFGISDTQYF.

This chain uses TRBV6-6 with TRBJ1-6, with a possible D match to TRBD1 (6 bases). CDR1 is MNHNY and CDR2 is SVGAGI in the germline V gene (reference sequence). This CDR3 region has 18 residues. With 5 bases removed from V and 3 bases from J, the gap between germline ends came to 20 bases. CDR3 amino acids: CASSPGASWAIYNSPLHF. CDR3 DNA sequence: TGTGCCAGCAGTCCAGGGGCTTCATGGGCGATCTATAATTCACCCCTCCACTTT.

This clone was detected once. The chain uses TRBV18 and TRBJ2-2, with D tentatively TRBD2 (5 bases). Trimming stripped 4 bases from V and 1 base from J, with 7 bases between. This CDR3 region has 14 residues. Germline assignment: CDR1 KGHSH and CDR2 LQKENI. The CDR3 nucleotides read TGTGCCAGCTCACTCGGGGTGAACACCGGGGAGCTGTTTTTT. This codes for CASSLGVNTGELFF.

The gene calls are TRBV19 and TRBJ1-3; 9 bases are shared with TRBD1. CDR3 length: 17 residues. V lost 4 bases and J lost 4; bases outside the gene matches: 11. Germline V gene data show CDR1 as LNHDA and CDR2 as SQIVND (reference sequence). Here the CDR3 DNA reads TGTGCCAGTAGTAAGGCACAGGGGGCGTCGGTGGGAAACACCATATATTTT. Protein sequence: CASSKAQGASVGNTIYF.

CDR3 in amino acids: CASSPGARGRYNEQFF. The CDR3 nucleotides are TGTGCCAGCTCACCAGGCGCCAGGGGGCGGTACAATGAGCAGTTCTTC. This chain connects TRBV18 to TRBJ2-1; 8 bases fit TRBD1. This CDR3 has 16 amino acids. CDR1 is KGHSH, CDR2 LQKENI, per germline. The trim removed 2 bases at V and 4 bases at J, leaving 7 bases unmatched.

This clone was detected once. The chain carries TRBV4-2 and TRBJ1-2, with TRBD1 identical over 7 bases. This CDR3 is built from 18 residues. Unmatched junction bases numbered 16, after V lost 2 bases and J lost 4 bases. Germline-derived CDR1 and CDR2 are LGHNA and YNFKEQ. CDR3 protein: CASSQPPGQPLKGYGYTF. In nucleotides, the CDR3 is TGTGCCAGCAGCCAACCCCCGGGACAGCCTCTCAAGGGCTATGGCTACACCTTC.